These 9 T cell receptor beta chains share one sample of origin, sequenced in a study of cytomegalovirus exposure and HLA in healthy donors. Both 60 Vbeta primers and 13 Jbeta primers went into the PCR. The assay was immunoSEQ multiplex PCR, and TCRdb's table has in-frame clones only and misses some. The sample has roughly 84,000 clones; about 60% are singletons. The sample comprised PBMCs. These receptors were collected from a woman in her thirties or forties in good health and CMV-seropositive.

The V call is TRBV5-1, the J call TRBJ1-1; no clear D. This CDR3 comprises 17 residues. V was clipped by 0 bases and J by 8 bases, with 23 bases between them. Germline V lookup: CDR1 SGHRS, CDR2 YFSETQ. Here the CDR3 reads CASSLATRAGVGEEAFF. CDR3 in DNA: TGCGCCAGCAGCTTGGCTACACGGGCAGGTGTCGGGGAAGAAGCTTTCTTT.

This clone came up a few times. V is TRBV19 and J is TRBJ1-2; no reliable D call. The CDR3 length is 14 residues. Germline V gene sequence: CDR1 LNHDA, CDR2 SQIVND (reference sequence). With 1 base removed from V and 0 bases from J, the gap between germline ends came to 6 bases. CDR3: CASSIGRANYGYTF. In nucleotides, the CDR3 is TGTGCCAGTAGTATAGGTCGGGCTAACTATGGCTACACCTTC.

Only a few counts were recorded for this clone. V is TRBV5-8 and J is TRBJ1-1; D is perhaps TRBD1 (5 bases). Germline values: CDR1 SGHTS, CDR2 YDEGEE. This CDR3 spans 15 amino acids. V lost 2 bases and J lost 6, with 17 bases in between. The CDR3 protein is CASSFLQGAFAEAFF. The DNA of the CDR3 is TGTGCCAGCAGCTTTCTTCAGGGTGCCTTCGCTGAAGCTTTCTTT.

This chain joins TRBV11-2 and TRBJ2-7; tentatively, D is TRBD1 (6 bases). Between the trimmed V and J ends, which lost 5 bases and 0 bases, there was a span of 17 bases. The CDR3 is 16 residues long. Germline V lookup: CDR1 SGHAT, CDR2 FQNNGV. The CDR3 nucleotides are TGTGCCAGCAGCCTTGGCTGGCAGGGGAACTCCTACGAGCAGTACTTC. Protein: CASSLGWQGNSYEQYF. The whole variable domain, filled in from reference TRBV11-2 and TRBJ2-7, reads EAGVAQSPRYKIIEKRQSVAFWCNPISGHATLYWYQQILGQGPKLLIQFQNNGVVDDSQLPKDRFSAERLKGVDSTLKIQPAKLEDSAVYLCASSLGWQGNSYEQYFGPGTRLTVT.

The chain combines TRBV7-8 with TRBJ1-1; possibly TRBD1 for D (5 bases). CDR1 SGHVS and CDR2 FQNEAQ come from the germline V gene. This CDR3 comprises 16 residues. V lost 6 bases, J lost 0 bases, and 17 bases lay in between. The chain's CDR3 is CASRGVGGGMNTEAFF. For the CDR3, the DNA is TGTGCCAGCAGGGGTGTCGGGGGAGGGATGAACACTGAAGCTTTCTTT.

The chain is built from TRBV28 and TRBJ1-5, with 8 nucleotides matching TRBD1. V trimming: 4 bases; J trimming: 11 bases; junction bases outside the gene matches: 4. Germline V gives CDR1 MDHEN, CDR2 SYDVKM. This CDR3 is 12 amino acids long. The CDR3 nucleotides read TGTGCCAGCAGTTATCGGACAGGGACCCAGCATTTT. It is translated as CASSYRTGTQHF.

The V call is TRBV5-6, the J call TRBJ2-7, with D perhaps matching TRBD1 (5 bases). The CDR3 runs to 14 residues. Germline V CDR1 and CDR2: SGHDT, YYEEEE. Trimming took off 3 bases at V and 2 bases at J, with 12 bases between the two ends. In DNA form, the CDR3 reads TGTGCCAGCAGCTCCAGGGTGAAGACCTACGAGCAGTACTTC. Protein sequence: CASSSRVKTYEQYF. Using reference TRBV5-6 and TRBJ2-7 for the parts outside the CDR3, the full variable domain is DAGVTQSPTHLIKTRGQQVTLRCSPKSGHDTVSWYQQALGQGPQFIFQYYEEEERQRGNFPDRFSGHQFPNYSSELNVNALLLGDSALYLCASSSRVKTYEQYFGPGTRLTVT.

The chain carries TRBV4-3 and TRBJ2-2; 7 bases are shared with TRBD1. The J segment lost 5 bases and the V segment lost 0 bases, leaving 15 bases of the junction unmatched. The CDR3 has 19 residues. Germline CDR1 LGHNA, CDR2 YSLEER. The CDR3 DNA follows: TGCGCCAGCAGCCAAGAAAGCAGGGGGACCCCCGGAAGAACCGGGGAGCTGTTTTTT. This sequence encodes CASSQESRGTPGRTGELFF.

J is TRBJ1-2 and V is TRBV13; D is possibly TRBD1 (5 bases). V lost 2 bases to trimming and J lost 2 bases, with 24 bases between them. Germline V gives CDR1 PRHDT, CDR2 FYEKMQ (reference sequence). The CDR3 is 19 residues long. The CDR3 DNA reads TGTGCCAGCAGCTTATTTTTTGTCGTGGGGTCAGGGCAAAACTATGGCTACACCTTC. It codes for CASSLFFVVGSGQNYGYTF.